These T cell receptor beta chains were read from a single sample in a study of neurological immune-mediated disorders. TCRdb independently ran MiXCR on the 5' RACE reads; one entry per CDR3 protein. Counted here are approximately 74,000 distinct CDR3 sequences, roughly 5.6% occurring once; the ten biggest clones make up just under 7.5%. Sequenced material: PBMCs. These receptor sequences come from a man younger than 35 with multiple sclerosis. CDR3s include the opening cysteine and the closing phenylalanine or tryptophan. The D gene is left open where the match is weak. Size is omitted from some rows. Given values are once, few, many or a class for expanded clones.

j_call v_call d_call clone_size cdr3_aa cdr3_nt
TRBJ1-1 TRBV20-1 . many CSATNTPSLNTEAFF TGCAGTGCTACCAACACCCCGAGCCTGAACACTGAAGCTTTCTTT
TRBJ1-6 TRBV7-4 TRBD1 few CASSPGQGNSPLNF TGTGCCAGCAGCCCAGGACAGGGAAATTCACCCCTCAACTTT
TRBJ2-4 TRBV20-1 . once CSVRDSLAKNIRYF TGCAGTGTTCGGGACTCACTAGCCAAAAACATTCGGTACTTC
TRBJ2-7 TRBV7-9 TRBD1 many CASRQDRDEQYF TGTGCCAGCAGACAAGACAGGGACGAGCAGTACTTC
TRBJ2-1 TRBV6-1 . . CASSAAPEGGYNEQFF TGTGCCAGCAGTGCGGCCCCCGAGGGCGGCTACAATGAGCAGTTCTTC
TRBJ2-5 TRBV28 TRBD2 many CASSPSRAGFQETQYF TGTGCCAGCAGTCCCTCGCGAGCGGGGTTCCAAGAGACCCAGTACTTC
TRBJ1-1 TRBV5-1 TRBD1 many CASSLAAGTGGERNTEAFF TGCGCCAGCAGCTTGGCCGCCGGGACAGGGGGTGAGAGGAACACTGAAGCTTTCTTT
TRBJ2-1 TRBV7-3 TRBD2 many CASSKGLAGVNEQFF TGTGCCAGCAGTAAGGGTCTAGCGGGAGTCAATGAGCAGTTCTTC
TRBJ1-2 TRBV5-1 TRBD1 many CASSIGQGQDGYTF TGCGCCAGCAGCATTGGACAGGGGCAGGATGGCTACACCTTC
TRBJ1-2 TRBV5-6 . many CASSRGSGYTF TGTGCCAGCAGCAGGGGGAGTGGCTACACCTTC
TRBJ2-6 TRBV4-1 . few CASSQGGNRGQSGAKVLTF TGCGCCAGCAGCCAGGGGGGTAACAGGGGTCAGTCTGGGGCCAAAGTCCTGACTTTC
TRBJ2-5 TRBV30 . . CAWNRIAGETQYF TGTGCCTGGAACCGAATAGCCGGAGAGACCCAGTACTTC
TRBJ1-4 TRBV5-1 TRBD1 many CASSPGTGINEKLFF TGCGCCAGCAGTCCCGGGACAGGGATTAATGAAAAACTGTTTTTT
TRBJ2-1 TRBV30 . many CAWSVEGVQFF TGTGCCTGGAGTGTGGAGGGAGTACAGTTCTTC
TRBJ2-3 TRBV24-1 . many CATSDFSEGADTQYF TGTGCCACCAGTGATTTTAGCGAAGGGGCAGATACGCAGTATTTT
TRBJ1-1 TRBV7-3 . many CASSLTQGNTEAFF TGTGCCAGCAGCTTAACCCAGGGGAACACTGAAGCTTTCTTT
TRBJ2-5 TRBV20-1 . many CSARRATDQETQYF TGCAGTGCTAGACGGGCTACGGACCAAGAGACCCAGTACTTC
TRBJ2-2 TRBV20-1 . many CSAADRLTGELFF TGCAGTGCAGCGGACCGACTCACCGGGGAGCTGTTTTTT
TRBJ1-1 TRBV5-1 . many CASSRTENTEAFF TGCGCCAGCAGCAGGACAGAGAACACTGAAGCTTTCTTT
TRBJ2-5 TRBV20-1 TRBD2 many CSASGGSQETQYF TGCAGTGCTAGCGGGGGGAGCCAAGAGACCCAGTACTTC
TRBJ2-3 TRBV29-1 TRBD2 once CSVEGAGVTDTQYF TGCAGCGTTGAAGGGGCGGGAGTCACAGATACGCAGTATTTT
TRBJ2-4 TRBV7-9 TRBD2 many CASSRGGRHIQYF TGTGCCAGCAGCCGCGGGGGGAGACACATTCAGTACTTC
TRBJ1-1 TRBV5-1 TRBD1 many CASSLTGGGWTEAFF TGCGCCAGCAGCCTAACAGGGGGAGGTTGGACTGAAGCTTTCTTT
TRBJ1-6 TRBV27 TRBD1 few CASSFRQGLNSPLNF TGTGCCAGCAGTTTCCGACAGGGGCTTAATTCACCCCTCAACTTT
TRBJ2-6 TRBV7-9 . many CASSSRISGANVLTF TGTGCCAGCAGCTCCAGGATCTCTGGGGCCAACGTCCTGACTTTC
TRBJ2-1 TRBV4-2 . many CASSQEFRGVAANEQFF TGTGCCAGCAGCCAAGAATTTCGTGGTGTTGCGGCCAATGAGCAGTTCTTC
TRBJ1-5 TRBV12-3/TRBV12-4 . . CASSLGTRQPQHF TGTGCCAGCAGTCTGGGAACCCGTCAGCCCCAGCATTTT
TRBJ2-1 TRBV5-1 . many CASSLRGDEQFF TGCGCCAGCAGCTTGAGGGGCGATGAGCAGTTCTTC